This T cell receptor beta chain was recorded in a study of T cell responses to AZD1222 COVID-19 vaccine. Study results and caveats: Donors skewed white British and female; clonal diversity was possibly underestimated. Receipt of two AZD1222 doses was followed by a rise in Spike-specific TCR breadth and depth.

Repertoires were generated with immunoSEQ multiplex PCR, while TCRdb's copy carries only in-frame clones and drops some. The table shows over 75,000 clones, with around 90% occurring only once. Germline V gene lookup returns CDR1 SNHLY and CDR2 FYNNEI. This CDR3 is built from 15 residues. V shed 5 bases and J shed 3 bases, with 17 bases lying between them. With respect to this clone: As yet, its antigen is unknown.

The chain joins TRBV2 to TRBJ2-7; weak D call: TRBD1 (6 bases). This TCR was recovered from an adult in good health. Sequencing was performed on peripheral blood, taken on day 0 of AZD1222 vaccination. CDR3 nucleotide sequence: TGTGCCAGCAGTCGCCCCGTGACAGGACACTACGAGCAGTACTTC. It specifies CASSRPVTGHYEQYF.